A selection of T cell receptor beta chains follows, all from one sample in a study of CD8 T cells in ankylosing spondylitis. TCRdb used MiXCR to reprocess the 5' RACE reads, holding one entry per CDR3 protein. The profile shows some 120,000 distinct CDR3 sequences, 7% of them singletons. Sequencing was carried out using blood, either unsorted or a sorted T cell fraction (not recorded which). The receptors stem from a male donor with ankylosing spondylitis or in good health (not recorded which). Each CDR3 is given with its conserved first and last residue. A D gene is named only where the DNA matches it firmly. Only some rows state a clone size, as once, few, many or a class for expanded clones.

v_call	clone_size	j_call	d_call	cdr3_aa	cdr3_nt
TRBV20-1	many	TRBJ2-1	TRBD1	CSAAGTGGHEQFF	TGCAGTGCTGCCGGGACAGGGGGTCATGAGCAGTTCTTC
TRBV15	many	TRBJ1-1	-	CATSRDFSGEAFF	TGTGCCACCAGCAGAGATTTTTCCGGTGAAGCTTTCTTT
TRBV10-3	many	TRBJ2-1	-	CAITDYGNEQFF	TGTGCCATCACCGACTACGGCAATGAGCAGTTCTTC
TRBV12-3/TRBV12-4	many	TRBJ2-2	-	CASTIAAANTGELFF	TGTGCCAGCACCATAGCGGCCGCGAACACCGGGGAGCTGTTTTTT
TRBV5-4	-	TRBJ2-3	-	CASSLFLDSTDTQYF	TGTGCCAGCAGCTTGTTCCTCGACAGCACAGATACGCAGTATTTT
TRBV7-2	many	TRBJ2-7	TRBD1	CASSGTAYQQYF	TGTGCCAGCAGCGGGACAGCCTACCAGCAGTACTTC
TRBV7-9	many	TRBJ2-7	-	CASSLVGWEQYF	TGTGCCAGCAGCTTAGTAGGGTGGGAGCAGTACTTC
TRBV7-9	many	TRBJ1-2	-	CASSPAGPVGYTF	TGTGCCAGCAGCCCAGCCGGGCCAGTCGGCTACACCTTC
TRBV7-3	few	TRBJ2-7	TRBD2	CASSLAAGTSEEQYF	TGTGCCAGCAGCTTAGCGGCCGGGACTAGCGAAGAGCAGTACTTC
TRBV7-8	many	TRBJ1-6	-	CASSLPGAGSPLHF	TGTGCCAGCAGCTTACCCGGGGCTGGTTCACCCCTCCACTTT
TRBV12-3/TRBV12-4	many	TRBJ2-5	-	CASSLLGEETQYF	TGTGCCAGCAGTTTACTGGGTGAGGAGACCCAGTACTTC
TRBV5-1	many	TRBJ2-6	TRBD1	CASSPDRAGANVLTF	TGCGCCAGCAGCCCTGACAGGGCTGGGGCCAACGTCCTGACTTTC
TRBV20-1	few	TRBJ2-1	-	CSARVRTRIYNEQFF	TGCAGTGCTAGAGTTAGGACCCGTATCTACAATGAGCAGTTCTTC
TRBV5-5	many	TRBJ1-2	-	CASSLEERGPYTF	TGTGCCAGCAGCTTGGAGGAGAGGGGCCCCTACACCTTC
TRBV7-9	many	TRBJ2-4	TRBD1	CASSYLTGTGFLHF	TGTGCCAGCAGCTACCTGACCGGGACAGGGTTTTTGCACTTC
TRBV29-1	many	TRBJ2-5	-	CSGGVQETQYF	TGCAGCGGCGGAGTTCAAGAGACCCAGTACTTC
TRBV4-1	many	TRBJ2-7	-	CASSPAITYEQYF	TGCGCCAGCAGCCCAGCGATTACCTACGAGCAGTACTTC
TRBV11-2	many	TRBJ2-7	-	CASSSAGTQQNF	TGTGCCAGCAGCTCGGCCGGGACCCAGCAAAACTTC
TRBV14	many	TRBJ2-7	-	CASSQTKGYEQYF	TGTGCCAGCAGCCAAACGAAGGGTTACGAGCAGTACTTC
TRBV27	many	TRBJ1-2	TRBD1	CASRPRDRGGYTF	TGTGCCAGCAGACCACGGGACAGGGGTGGCTACACCTTC
TRBV5-1	many	TRBJ1-5	-	CASSLFGSKPQHF	TGCGCCAGCAGCTTGTTTGGGTCAAAGCCCCAGCATTTT
TRBV10-1	many	TRBJ2-3	-	CASSESPGAYTDTQYF	TGCGCCAGCAGTGAGTCACCGGGGGCCTACACAGATACGCAGTATTTT